This T cell receptor beta chain is drawn from a study of blood T cell repertoires in COVID-19. For the study at large: Donors in the United States, Italy and Spain gave samples during acute or convalescent COVID-19.

Followed longitudinally, the Seattle patients had been enrolled during active infection. With regard to this clone: The identical CDR3 is also encoded by other nucleotide sequences in the sample.

Germline V gives CDR1 KGHSH, CDR2 LQKENI. V gave up 2 bases and J gave up 8 bases, with 12 bases separating them. The CDR3 extends over 13 amino acids. Original data processing: Estimation of nucleated cell counts relied on the amplification of reference gene primers. Method: immunoSEQ multiplex PCR; TCRdb's copy keeps in-frame clones and lacks some. Clone size and the V and J calls come from that table; the DNA yielded D and trimming. The repertoire holds under 200,000 clones, with 84% as singletons. This receptor was identified in a woman in her seventies with COVID-19, enrolled during active disease. The V gene is TRBV18, the J gene TRBJ2-5, with D perhaps TRBD2 (5 bases). The specimen sequenced was peripheral blood. CDR3 DNA sequence: TGTGCCAGCTCACCAGGGCTAGCAGAAACCCAGTACTTC. This encodes CASSPGLAETQYF.